This T cell receptor beta chain was identified during a study of human T cells and chemical hapten exposure (dated by TCRdb to about 2021). Study-wide context: For sensitization, 2% DPC in acetone was applied to a roughly 2 cm by roughly 2 cm area of upper inner arm skin. Patch testing on the upper back used Finn chambers containing 0.01% DPC, with scoring done after 6 days according to International Contact Dermatitis Research Group standards. In alopecia patients, the study followed how the peripheral blood TCR repertoire changed in vivo over primary and secondary sensitization to diphenylcyclopropenone (DPC), a hapten. Weekly therapeutic DPC doses were additionally applied to the scalp of patients throughout the approximately 24-week study period. About 29 alopecia patients gave blood for TCR sequencing at one to four time points (pre-sensitization, 2, 6 and 24 weeks). Most of the patients in the cohort were female, and the cohort covered alopecia areata with under or over 50% scalp involvement, alopecia totalis and alopecia universalis. Blood was sampled from patients pre-sensitization (week 0) and at 2, 6 and about 24 weeks after DPC sensitization. Libraries were combined into a pool for sequencing, and differences in TCR yield between samples came mainly from small differences in library volumes within the pool. General conclusions and limits of the study: Alopecia, a presumed autoimmune disease, was present in all patients, so the immune response of the patients might differ from that of healthy individuals. Repeated subsampling changed both the strength of the expansion versus patch-test correlation and the threshold at which that correlation became significant. Significantly more large CDR3 similarity clusters were formed by expanded TCRs than by pre-sensitization or healthy control sets, consistent with antigen-driven responses. The number of PT1 expanded TCRs positively correlated with patch test score, significant at thresholds 8, 16 and 32 but not 4. No change with DPC sensitization was found in the number of TCRs above 1 in 1000 frequency, and no evidence of global repertoire structure alterations was found.

Explained via the paper, the time point label denotes: pre-sensitization, week 0. This specimen's treatment or condition label, per the study, means: therapeutic diphenylcyclopropenone sensitization with weekly scalp DPC. At every patch-test visit, the blood draw took place before the patch test was put on. To be eligible, patients had to be aged 18 to 70, diagnosed with alopecia and judged suitable for DPC therapy, while pregnant patients were excluded. Unfractionated whole blood was collected in Tempus Blood RNA tubes, and total RNA was extracted from that blood. A word on this clonotype: Its antigen is still unknown. No much larger clonotype is one base removed from it; base qualities were not supplied.

To prepare the library, RACE was applied. Sequencing instrument: NextSeq 500. Library preparation attached unique molecular identifiers to individual cDNA molecules for quantitative, reproducible TCR counting. Each blood RNA sample was used to sequence both TCR alpha and TCR beta chains. In the source study's methods: The median number of TCRs per sample was approximately 98,000, ranging from roughly 20,000 to 690,600. V, J and CDR3 annotation of the TCR reads was carried out using the Decombinator software suite. For PS versus PT1 abundance plots, all samples were subsampled to the same number of TCRs (28,000). Expanded TCRs were defined as absent before sensitization and observed at least eight times at the 2-week time point. In TCRdb, the public reads were trimmed at Q25 with fastp and aligned with MiXCR, with productive beta chains retained. Entries are consolidated by CDR3 protein sequence, retaining the most common genes and DNA. The V and J calls were determined by TCRdb, not by the authors. A total of 85,000 to 120,000 distinct CDR3 sequences appear in this sample, roughly 12% of them only once. About 1.6% of the sample lies in the top ten.

This clonotype originated in a woman in her forties or fifties with alopecia areata. Some clones in this sample may be carry-over from other donors' samples. The sample consisted of whole blood, taken in connection with sensitization to the hapten diphenylcyclopropenone (DPC).

At the DNA level, the sequence is TGTGCCACCGGGACTCCGTCACAGGATGAGCAGTTCTTC. It is translated as CATGTPSQDEQFF. Recombination joined TRBV24-1 with TRBJ2-1, with TRBD2 as a weak D call on 6 bases. The CDR3 numbers 13 residues from cysteine through phenylalanine. The read is trimmed to its CDR3 DNA, 39 bases read in frame from base 1. Trimming removed 9 bases from V and 8 bases from J, leaving 16 bases between the germline ends. As encoded in the germline V gene, CDR1 is KGHDR while CDR2 is SFDVKD.